Below are 9 T cell receptor beta chains sequenced from a single sample in a study of control samples from healthy donors and cancer patients. Clones were read by immunoSEQ multiplex PCR, and TCRdb kept only the in-frame ones, dropping some. The top ten clones hold 1.3% of a sample with tens of thousands of clones, 93% of them seen once. The specimen sequenced was PBMCs. The source of these receptors is a woman in her thirties or forties with lung cancer.

The gene calls are TRBV7-9 and TRBJ2-2, with 8 bases matching TRBD2. Trimming cost V 4 bases and J 6 bases; bases outside gene matches: 7. The CDR3 extends over 15 amino acids. CDR1 SEHNR and CDR2 FQNEAQ come from the germline V gene (reference sequence). For the CDR3, the DNA is TGTGCCAGCAGCTCCTTCAGCGGGGGAGCCGGGGAGCTGTTTTTT. This sequence encodes CASSSFSGGAGELFF. The full variable domain, in which reference TRBV7-9 and TRBJ2-2 provide the parts outside the CDR3, is DTGVSQNPRHKITKRGQNVTFRCDPISEHNRLYWYRQTLGQGPEFLTYFQNEAQLEKSRLLSDRFSAERPKGSFSTLEIQRTEQGDSAMYLCASSSFSGGAGELFFGEGSRLTVL.

This chain uses TRBV7-3 with TRBJ2-3, with 12 bases fitting TRBD2. The V segment lost 5 bases and the J segment 4 bases; nucleotides outside the gene matches: 10. Germline values: CDR1 SGHTA, CDR2 FQGTGA. This CDR3 has 17 amino acids. The DNA for the CDR3 is TGTGCCAGCAGCCCCCCGGCTAGCGGGGGGGCGGCAGATACGCAGTATTTT. Its translation is CASSPPASGGAADTQYF.

The rearrangement joins TRBV24-1 to TRBJ2-1; no reliable D call. Germline CDR1 KGHDR, CDR2 SFDVKD. Trimming removed 3 bases at V and 4 bases at J, with 3 bases between. CDR3 size: 12 residues. The CDR3 DNA reads TGTGCCACCAGTGATGTATACAATGAGCAGTTCTTC. Translation gives CATSDVYNEQFF.

The chain couples TRBV12-3 or TRBV12-4 to TRBJ1-4; no clear D gene. V was trimmed by 1 base and J by 7 bases, leaving 4 bases between them. This CDR3 is built from 12 residues. CDR3 DNA sequence: TGTGCCAGCAGTTTAGGCCTTGAAAAACTGTTTTTT. The encoded protein is CASSLGLEKLFF.

The chain carries TRBV6-5 and TRBJ2-1; D may correspond to TRBD1 or TRBD2 (5 bases each). The CDR3 spans 15 residues. V shed 0 bases and J shed 8 bases, with 14 bases lying between them. CDR1 MNHEY and CDR2 SVGAGI come from the germline V gene. This CDR3 is CASSYSPGPQDEQFF. CDR3 bases: TGTGCCAGCAGTTACTCCCCGGGACCTCAAGATGAGCAGTTCTTC.

The chain joins TRBV7-8 to TRBJ1-2, with no clear D. Deletions cut 4 bases from V and 8 bases from J, with 11 bases between. This CDR3 has 12 residues. CDR1 is SGHVS and CDR2 is FQNEAQ in the germline V gene. CDR3 region: CASSSHSEGYTF. CDR3 DNA: TGTGCCAGCAGCTCTCACTCTGAGGGCTACACCTTC.

This chain connects TRBV13 to TRBJ2-3; D unclear. CDR1 is PRHDT, CDR2 FYEKMQ, per germline (reference sequence). Deletions cut 5 bases from V and 2 bases from J, with 5 bases between. CDR3 length: 12 residues. CDR3 nucleotide sequence: TGTGCCAGCAGCAGGTACACAGATACGCAGTATTTT. This codes for CASSRYTDTQYF.

This clone was seen just once. V and J are TRBV2 and TRBJ1-3; no definite D call. Deletions cut 7 bases from V and 3 bases from J, with 19 bases between. The germline gives CDR1 SNHLY, CDR2 FYNNEI. This CDR3 has 16 residues. The CDR3 is CASTQERGLSGNTIYF. The CDR3 DNA reads as TGTGCCAGCACTCAGGAAAGAGGGCTAAGTGGAAACACCATATATTTT.

This chain connects TRBV3-1 (or the pseudogene TRBV3-2) to TRBJ2-2; D call uncertain. V lost 3 bases, J lost 2 bases, and 4 bases lay in between. The germline CDR1 and CDR2 sequences are LGHDT and YNNKEL (reference sequence). There are 13 residues in the CDR3. In DNA form, the CDR3 reads TGTGCCAGCAGCCAGTTAAACACCGGGGAGCTGTTTTTT. Translating gives CASSQLNTGELFF.